What follows are 16 T cell receptor beta chains derived from one specimen sequenced in a study of blood T cell repertoires in COVID-19. Using immunoSEQ multiplex PCR, the repertoire was profiled, and TCRdb retains in-frame clones only, with some absent. Of about 69,000 clones detected, 90% appear once; the ten largest clones hold under 6.5%. Sequenced sample: peripheral blood. The receptors were sampled from a young woman with acute or convalescent COVID-19.

The chain uses TRBV6-5 and TRBJ2-5; 11 bases fit TRBD2. The CDR3 covers 15 residues. The germline CDR1 and CDR2 sequences are MNHEY and SVGAGI. Unmatched junction bases numbered 6, after V lost 0 bases and J lost 9 bases. This CDR3 reads CASSYSSGGDLAQYF. DNA of the CDR3: TGTGCCAGCAGTTACTCTAGCGGGGGGGACCTGGCCCAGTACTTC.

This sequence joins TRBV30 and TRBJ1-2; 7 nucleotides align to TRBD1. Unmatched junction bases numbered 2, after V lost 4 bases and J lost 3 bases. Germline CDR1 reads GTSNPN; CDR2 reads SVGIG (reference sequence). The CDR3 is 12 residues long. The CDR3 reads CAWTGTDYGYTF. CDR3 sequence (DNA): TGTGCCTGGACCGGGACAGACTATGGCTACACCTTC.

The DNA of the CDR3 is TGTGCCAGCAGCTTAGGGAGTCTAGCGGGGGGGCAAAACAATGAGCAGTTCTTC. This encodes CASSLGSLAGGQNNEQFF. This chain connects TRBV11-3 to TRBJ2-1; 12 bases line up with TRBD2. The CDR3 length is 18 residues. Germline CDR1 is SGHNT and CDR2 is YENEEA. The V and J ends lost 1 base and 5 bases, in that order; junction bases with no gene match: 9.

The J gene is TRBJ2-1, the V gene TRBV6-5, with TRBD2 matching over 8 bases. The CDR3 loop spans 15 amino acids. The trim removed 5 bases at V and 7 bases at J, leaving 10 bases unmatched. The germline gives CDR1 MNHEY, CDR2 SVGAGI. The DNA for the CDR3 is TGTGCCAGCAGTCCCCGGGAGGGCTTCGTAAATGAGCAGTTCTTC. This codes for CASSPREGFVNEQFF.

The rearrangement uses TRBV7-9 and TRBJ2-2, with 9 nucleotides matching TRBD1. Germline values: CDR1 SEHNR, CDR2 FQNEAQ (reference sequence). This CDR3 is 14 amino acids long. V shed 5 bases and J 3 bases; nucleotides not matched to a gene: 1. CDR3 coding DNA: TGTGCCAGCAGCGGGACAGGGTACACCGGGGAGCTGTTTTTT. Translation gives CASSGTGYTGELFF.

The J gene is TRBJ2-1, the V gene TRBV19; D uncertain. CDR1 LNHDA and CDR2 SQIVND come from the germline V gene (reference sequence). The CDR3 is 14 residues long. The V end was cut by 5 bases, the J end by 5 bases, with 13 bases between. The CDR3 loop reads CASSPLRRNNEQFF. Here the CDR3 DNA reads TGTGCCAGTAGTCCCTTACGGCGGAACAATGAGCAGTTCTTC.

The CDR3 DNA sequence: TGTGCCAGCAGGCAACAGGGGGTGGAGGGCTATGGCTACACCTTC. Residues: CASRQQGVEGYGYTF. The V and J genes are TRBV6-5 and TRBJ1-2; TRBD1 matches 8 bases. V was clipped by 6 bases and J by 4 bases; unmatched bases: 10. In germline, CDR1 is MNHEY, CDR2 SVGAGI. The CDR3 has 15 residues.

The chain uses TRBV15 and TRBJ2-7; D ambiguous. Germline V CDR1 and CDR2: LNHNV, YYDKDF (reference sequence). Between the trimmed V and J ends, which lost 0 bases and 4 bases, there was a span of 10 bases. The CDR3 runs to 14 residues. DNA of the CDR3: TGTGCCACCAGCAGAGAGGCCCTAGTGTACGAGCAGTACTTC. It translates to CATSREALVYEQYF.

The chain uses TRBV11-2 and TRBJ2-1; 9 bases align to TRBD1. Germline V lookup: CDR1 SGHAT, CDR2 FQNNGV. The junction had 6 bases not matched to a gene; V was cut back by 4 bases and J by 2 bases. The CDR3 spans 16 residues. The CDR3 DNA follows: TGTGCCAGCAGCTATAACAGGGGGCCGCCCTACAATGAGCAGTTCTTC. Encoded protein: CASSYNRGPPYNEQFF.

V and J are TRBV5-4 and TRBJ2-3; D ambiguous. Trimming cost V 4 bases and J 0 bases, with 9 bases left between them. The CDR3 has 14 amino acids. From germline, CDR1 is SGHNT and CDR2 YYREEE (reference sequence). This CDR3 reads CASSADISTDTQYF. The CDR3 nucleotides read TGTGCCAGCAGCGCCGACATAAGCACAGATACGCAGTATTTT.

The chain uses TRBV15 and TRBJ2-1, with a possible D match to TRBD2 (5 bases). Germline assignment: CDR1 LNHNV and CDR2 YYDKDF (reference sequence). Trimming shortened V by 5 bases and J by 1 base, and 9 bases separated the two germline ends. This CDR3 region has 14 residues. The CDR3 nucleotides are TGTGCCACCAGCGACCGGGGATCCTACAATGAGCAGTTCTTC. Its protein product is CATSDRGSYNEQFF.

The V call is TRBV7-2, the J call TRBJ2-1; perhaps TRBD2 as D (6 bases). From germline, CDR1 is SGHTA and CDR2 FQGNSA. V lost 2 bases and J 3 bases, leaving 23 bases between the germline ends. The CDR3 is made up of 19 amino acids. CDR3 bases: TGTGCCAGCAGCTTATTACGAGGGATTGACCGGGACTTCTACAATGAGCAGTTCTTC. This gives the protein CASSLLRGIDRDFYNEQFF.

The chain uses TRBV6-5 and TRBJ2-3, with TRBD2 matching over 8 bases. With 2 bases clipped from V and 2 bases from J, the junction kept 3 bases outside the gene matches. CDR1 and CDR2 (germline): MNHEY, SVGAGI. The length of the CDR3 is 15 residues. CDR3 region: CASSYRGGPTDTQYF. The CDR3 DNA sequence: TGTGCCAGCAGTTACCGCGGGGGGCCCACAGATACGCAGTATTTT.

V is TRBV6-2 or TRBV6-3 and J is TRBJ1-4; 7 bases are a match to TRBD1. Germline CDR1 is MNHEY and CDR2 is SVGEGT. With V trimmed by 6 bases and J by 4 bases, 8 bases remained unmatched. The CDR3 is 15 residues long. The CDR3 reads CASSRGDRSNEKLFF. CDR3 DNA sequence: TGTGCCAGCAGCCGAGGGGACAGAAGTAATGAAAAACTGTTTTTT.

The genes are TRBV28 and TRBJ2-5, with 9 bases lining up with TRBD2. Trimming cost V 2 bases and J 2 bases; bases outside gene matches: 3. CDR1 and CDR2 from the germline V gene are MDHEN and SYDVKM. CDR3 length equals 15 residues. The CDR3: CASSLPGLAQETQYF. The CDR3 DNA sequence: TGTGCCAGCAGTTTACCCGGACTAGCGCAAGAGACCCAGTACTTC.

This chain joins TRBV12-3 or TRBV12-4 and TRBJ1-1; D possibly corresponds to TRBD1 (6 bases). The CDR3 totals 12 residues. V was shortened by 6 bases and J by 10 bases, with 15 bases between the two germline ends. In nucleotides, the CDR3 is TGTGCCAGCAGCCCGGGGGGGCTGACAGCTTTCTTT. The encoded protein is CASSPGGLTAFF.